The rows below give T cell receptor beta chains drawn from one sample of a study of shared T cell receptors in the human thymus. Sequencing was performed with immunoSEQ multiplex PCR; in TCRdb, only in-frame clones are kept and a portion is missing. The profile shows hundreds of thousands of clones, around 87% of them singletons. The same sample was also used in a study of human thymus T cells.

Sequencing was performed on thymocytes. These receptors came from a boy less than two years old with a congenital heart defect. Each CDR3 is given with its conserved first and last residue. Fields, in order: J gene, clone size, D gene, V gene, CDR3 protein, CDR3 DNA. D genes are given only for firm matches. For some rows the clone size is stated as once, few or many, or as a class when expanded; others skip it.

J gene: TRBJ2-7; clone size: NA; D gene: TRBD2; V gene: TRBV28; CDR3 protein: CASSLLPPGGAYEQYF; CDR3 DNA: TGTGCCAGCAGTTTATTGCCCCCGGGGGGAGCCTACGAGCAGTACTTC
J gene: TRBJ1-4; clone size: NA; D gene: TRBD1; V gene: TRBV18; CDR3 protein: CASSQPGGHDEKLFF; CDR3 DNA: TGTGCCAGCTCACAACCAGGGGGCCATGATGAAAAACTGTTTTTT
J gene: TRBJ2-7; clone size: NA; D gene: TRBD1; V gene: TRBV28; CDR3 protein: CASSYGRQGYEQYF; CDR3 DNA: TGTGCCAGCAGTTATGGGAGACAGGGATACGAGCAGTACTTC
J gene: TRBJ2-1; clone size: NA; D gene: TRBD2; V gene: TRBV30; CDR3 protein: CAWSVRLQAGEPDEQFF; CDR3 DNA: TGTGCCTGGAGTGTACGCCTACAAGCGGGAGAACCCGATGAGCAGTTCTTC
J gene: TRBJ2-7; clone size: NA; D gene: TRBD1; V gene: TRBV7-9; CDR3 protein: CASSLEGQHTTHYEQYF; CDR3 DNA: TGTGCCAGCAGCTTAGAGGGACAGCATACAACCCATTACGAGCAGTACTTC
J gene: TRBJ2-1; clone size: NA; D gene: NA; V gene: TRBV11-2; CDR3 protein: CASSPLCFWRPSYNEQFF; CDR3 DNA: TGTGCCAGCAGCCCCCTCTGCTTTTGGCGGCCCTCCTACAATGAGCAGTTCTTC
J gene: TRBJ1-6; clone size: few; D gene: TRBD1; V gene: TRBV6-1; CDR3 protein: CAVDRGNNSPLHF; CDR3 DNA: TGTGCCGTAGACAGGGGGAATAATTCACCCCTCCACTTT
J gene: TRBJ2-7; clone size: NA; D gene: NA; V gene: TRBV7-2; CDR3 protein: CASTSDNLNEQYF; CDR3 DNA: TGTGCCAGCACCTCAGACAACCTCAACGAGCAGTACTTC
J gene: TRBJ2-1; clone size: NA; D gene: TRBD2; V gene: TRBV4-3; CDR3 protein: CASSQGVASGLYNEQFF; CDR3 DNA: TGCGCCAGCAGCCAAGGGGTGGCTAGCGGGCTCTACAATGAGCAGTTCTTC
J gene: TRBJ2-3; clone size: NA; D gene: NA; V gene: TRBV7-9; CDR3 protein: CASSLQGRGTDTQYF; CDR3 DNA: TGTGCCAGCAGCTTACAGGGGCGGGGCACAGATACGCAGTATTTT
J gene: TRBJ2-4; clone size: NA; D gene: TRBD1; V gene: TRBV19; CDR3 protein: CASGPRDRGLEAKNIQYF; CDR3 DNA: TGTGCCAGCGGGCCCCGGGACAGGGGGCTAGAAGCCAAAAACATTCAGTACTTC
J gene: TRBJ2-3; clone size: NA; D gene: TRBD2; V gene: TRBV11-2; CDR3 protein: CASSYRLAGGKRTDTQYF; CDR3 DNA: TGTGCCAGCAGCTACAGACTAGCGGGAGGTAAACGCACAGATACGCAGTATTTT
J gene: TRBJ2-7; clone size: NA; D gene: TRBD2; V gene: TRBV28; CDR3 protein: CASSKQGGTYEQYF; CDR3 DNA: TGTGCCAGCAGTAAGCAGGGAGGGACCTACGAGCAGTACTTC
J gene: TRBJ1-6; clone size: NA; D gene: TRBD1; V gene: TRBV28; CDR3 protein: CASIDRGTYNSPLHF; CDR3 DNA: TGTGCCAGCATCGACAGGGGGACCTATAATTCACCCCTCCACTTT
J gene: TRBJ2-5; clone size: NA; D gene: TRBD2; V gene: TRBV28; CDR3 protein: CASSLRLAGGQETQYF; CDR3 DNA: TGTGCCAGCAGTTTAAGGCTAGCGGGGGGCCAAGAGACCCAGTACTTC
J gene: TRBJ1-1; clone size: NA; D gene: NA; V gene: TRBV5-1; CDR3 protein: CASSLHSRATEAFF; CDR3 DNA: TGCGCCAGCAGCTTACACTCGCGGGCCACTGAAGCTTTCTTT
J gene: TRBJ1-4; clone size: NA; D gene: NA; V gene: TRBV30; CDR3 protein: CAYRVGEKLFF; CDR3 DNA: TGTGCCTACAGGGTTGGGGAAAAGCTGTTTTTT